One and the same sample provided the 30 T cell receptor beta chains below, sequenced in a study of identical twins. TCRdb independently ran MiXCR on the 5' RACE reads; one entry per CDR3 protein. This table holds about 240,000 distinct CDR3 sequences, about 10% found once. Sequences were obtained from memory T cells sorted from blood. These receptors all stem from a man aged 45-65 years in good health.

The V gene is TRBV5-1, the J gene TRBJ2-7, with a possible D match to TRBD1 (6 bases). Trimming took off 0 bases at V and 6 bases at J, with 13 bases between the two ends. The CDR3 totals 14 residues. Germline assignment: CDR1 SGHRS and CDR2 YFSETQ. The CDR3 protein is CASSLDVQGAEQYF. The CDR3 nucleotides are TGCGCCAGCAGCTTGGATGTACAGGGTGCCGAGCAGTACTTC.

The sample holds many counts of this clonotype. The chain uses TRBV29-1 and TRBJ2-3, with TRBD1 as a possible D gene (6 bases). Germline values: CDR1 SQVTM, CDR2 ANQGSEA. V was trimmed by 7 bases and J by 3 bases, leaving 23 bases between them. The CDR3 totals 16 residues. CDR3 bases: TGCAGCGCCCGAAGGGGCTTACAGGGTACGACAGATACGCAGTATTTT. Its translation: CSARRGLQGTTDTQYF.

The chain uses TRBV11-1 and TRBJ2-1; 8 bases are shared with TRBD1. CDR1 and CDR2 from the germline V gene are SGHAT and FQDESV (reference sequence). V lost 1 base and J lost 6; bases outside the gene matches: 5. The CDR3 is 15 amino acids. DNA for the CDR3: TGTGCCAGCAGCTTAGTCGGACAGGGACCCAATGAGCAGTTCTTC. Translation: CASSLVGQGPNEQFF.

V gene TRBV5-1 combines with J gene TRBJ2-6, with a weak D call TRBD2 (5 bases). V was cut by 5 bases and J by 3 bases, with 6 bases left in between. Germline V gene sequence: CDR1 SGHRS, CDR2 YFSETQ. This CDR3 spans 13 amino acids. The CDR3: CASREVGANVLTF. The CDR3 DNA reads as TGCGCCAGCAGGGAGGTTGGGGCCAACGTCCTGACTTTC.

This clonotype was seen a handful of times. This sequence joins TRBV28 and TRBJ2-7; 10 positions match TRBD1. This CDR3 is 13 amino acids long. In germline, CDR1 is MDHEN, CDR2 SYDVKM. V shed 5 bases, J shed 5 bases, and the junction held 3 bases outside the gene matches. CDR3 sequence: CASSKGQGHEQYF. DNA for the CDR3: TGTGCCAGCAGTAAGGGACAGGGGCACGAGCAGTACTTC. Filled out from reference TRBV28 and TRBJ2-7, the complete variable domain reads DVKVTQSSRYLVKRTGEKVFLECVQDMDHENMFWYRQDPGLGLRLIYFSYDVKMKEKGDIPEGYSVSREKKERFSLILESASTNQTSMYLCASSKGQGHEQYFGPGTRLTVT.

The chain employs TRBV11-2 and TRBJ2-2, with D perhaps being TRBD1 or TRBD2 (5 bases each). This CDR3 contains 16 residues. Germline-derived CDR1 and CDR2 are SGHAT and FQNNGV. V was trimmed by 6 bases and J by 7 bases, leaving 21 bases between them. CDR3 bases: TGTGCCAGCAGTCCCGGGACCCAACCCCGGCACGGGGAGCTGTTTTTT. It codes for CASSPGTQPRHGELFF. The variable domain in full, completed from reference TRBV11-2 and TRBJ2-2, reads EAGVAQSPRYKIIEKRQSVAFWCNPISGHATLYWYQQILGQGPKLLIQFQNNGVVDDSQLPKDRFSAERLKGVDSTLKIQPAKLEDSAVYLCASSPGTQPRHGELFFGEGSRLTVL.

The chain has TRBV20-1 and TRBJ2-5, with TRBD2 identical over 7 bases. The J segment lost 1 base and the V segment lost 0 bases, leaving 11 bases of the junction unmatched. CDR1 DFQATT and CDR2 SNEGSKA come from the germline V gene (reference sequence). The CDR3 runs 17 residues. CDR3 sequence (DNA): TGCAGTGCTAGAGATTATCGTCGCTTAGCGGGCCAAGAGACCCAGTACTTC. It translates to CSARDYRRLAGQETQYF.

This clonotype was picked up many times. The chain uses TRBV5-5 and TRBJ2-2, with a possible D match to TRBD2 (5 bases). Trimming took off 2 bases at V and 7 bases at J, with 15 bases between the two ends. Germline V gene lookup returns CDR1 SGHKS and CDR2 YYEKEE (reference sequence). This CDR3 has 15 residues. This CDR3 is CASSFDGRAGGELFF. CDR3 coding DNA: TGTGCCAGCAGCTTCGACGGCCGGGCGGGCGGGGAGCTGTTTTTT.

This clonotype was picked up a small number of times. This sequence joins TRBV18 and TRBJ2-7, with D possibly matching TRBD2 (5 bases). Between the trimmed V and J ends, which lost 2 bases and 1 base, there was a span of 6 bases. CDR3 length equals 13 residues. The germline V gene encodes CDR1 KGHSH and CDR2 LQKENI. In nucleotides, the CDR3 is TGTGCCAGCTCACCAACTAGGTCCTACGAGCAGTACTTC. Translated: CASSPTRSYEQYF.

This clonotype was counted between two and nine times. V gene TRBV15 combines with J gene TRBJ2-7; D remains unclear. The CDR3 is 13 amino acids. Germline CDR1 LNHNV, CDR2 YYDKDF (reference sequence). The V and J ends lost 0 bases and 3 bases respectively, with 6 bases between them. CDR3 protein: CATSRDLFYEQYF. For the CDR3, the DNA is TGTGCCACCAGCAGAGATTTATTCTACGAGCAGTACTTC.

This clonotype has at least ten counts. V usage is TRBV9 and J usage is TRBJ1-3, with D possibly TRBD1 on 5 matching bases. Germline CDR1 SGDLS, CDR2 YYNGEE. V was shortened by 4 bases and J by 0 bases, with 14 bases between the two germline ends. CDR3 length: 16 residues. The CDR3 DNA reads TGTGCCAGCAGCTCAAGGACACAGAACTCTGGAAACACCATATATTTT. This sequence encodes CASSSRTQNSGNTIYF.

This clonotype was seen a few times. This chain joins TRBV5-1 and TRBJ1-2; D is possibly TRBD1 (5 bases). Germline CDR1 reads SGHRS; CDR2 reads YFSETQ. V was shortened by 4 bases and J by 7 bases, with 14 bases between the two germline ends. This CDR3 spans 13 amino acids. Here the CDR3 reads CASSIDSSSGYTF. The CDR3 bases are TGCGCCAGCAGCATAGACAGCTCCTCTGGCTACACCTTC.

This clonotype was seen a few times. The CDR3 sequence is CASSGLTGYGYTF. For the CDR3, the DNA is TGTGCCAGCAGTGGCTTGACAGGGTATGGCTACACCTTC. The chain uses TRBV2 and TRBJ1-2; 7 nucleotides line up with TRBD1. Germline V gene data show CDR1 as SNHLY and CDR2 as FYNNEI. The V segment lost 4 bases and the J segment 5 bases; nucleotides outside the gene matches: 4. The CDR3 extends over 13 amino acids.

This clonotype was observed a few times. The CDR3 DNA follows: TGCGCCAGCAGCCAAGAGATCCGGGTCAGGGGGAATCAGCCCCAGCATTTT. This sequence encodes CASSQEIRVRGNQPQHF. The V and J genes are TRBV4-1 and TRBJ1-5; 7 positions agree with TRBD1. The CDR3 runs 17 residues. The V gene's germline CDR1 is MGHRA and CDR2 YSYEKL. V shed 0 bases and J 4 bases; nucleotides not matched to a gene: 9.

The chain employs TRBV10-1 and TRBJ2-2; 9 bases are shared with TRBD1. The germline V gene encodes CDR1 WNHNN and CDR2 SYGVQD (reference sequence). The length of the CDR3 is 16 residues. V lost 0 bases and J lost 5; bases outside the gene matches: 4. CDR3 sequence reads: CASSESPGQGTGELFF. The CDR3, as DNA: TGCGCCAGCAGTGAGTCCCCGGGACAGGGAACCGGGGAGCTGTTTTTT.

This clonotype was seen more than once but under ten times. J is TRBJ1-6 and V is TRBV13; 7 bases match TRBD1. This CDR3 comprises 17 residues. Germline assignment: CDR1 PRHDT and CDR2 FYEKMQ (reference sequence). J was trimmed by 0 bases and V by 5 bases; bases with no gene match: 7. The CDR3 region is CASSGGQMSSYNSPLHF. The DNA of the CDR3 is TGTGCCAGCAGCGGGGGACAGATGAGCTCCTATAATTCACCCCTCCACTTT.

The count of this clonotype is one. V and J are TRBV28 and TRBJ2-2, with 9 bases lining up with TRBD1. The length of the CDR3 is 16 residues. Germline V gives CDR1 MDHEN, CDR2 SYDVKM. V trimming: 3 bases; J trimming: 6 bases; junction bases outside the gene matches: 8. CDR3 DNA: TGTGCCAGCAGTTTCTCTCCGGGACAGGGACCCGGGGAGCTGTTTTTT. As protein: CASSFSPGQGPGELFF. Full variable domain (remainder filled in from reference TRBV28 and TRBJ2-2): DVKVTQSSRYLVKRTGEKVFLECVQDMDHENMFWYRQDPGLGLRLIYFSYDVKMKEKGDIPEGYSVSREKKERFSLILESASTNQTSMYLCASSFSPGQGPGELFFGEGSRLTVL.

This clonotype was counted at least ten times. J is TRBJ2-1 and V is TRBV4-2, with TRBD2 matching over 8 bases. Germline V lookup: CDR1 LGHNA, CDR2 YNFKEQ. The CDR3 runs to 16 residues. The ends lost 6 bases at V and 3 bases at J; junction bases unmatched: 10. The CDR3 DNA reads TGTGCCAGCAGTCTCGCGGGGGGCCGACTCTACAATGAGCAGTTCTTC. This translates into CASSLAGGRLYNEQFF.

This clonotype has at least ten counts. The chain carries TRBV7-9 and TRBJ2-4; 12 bases match TRBD2. The V gene's germline CDR1 is SEHNR and CDR2 FQNEAQ (reference sequence). The CDR3 sequence is 17 residues long. J was trimmed by 8 bases and V by 1 base; bases with no gene match: 9. The CDR3: CASSLGSSGRGSDIQYF. The CDR3 DNA reads TGTGCCAGCAGCTTAGGATCTAGCGGGAGGGGGTCCGACATTCAGTACTTC. The variable domain in full, with the rest retrieved from reference TRBV7-9 and TRBJ2-4, is DTGVSQNPRHKITKRGQNVTFRCDPISEHNRLYWYRQTLGQGPEFLTYFQNEAQLEKSRLLSDRFSAERPKGSFSTLEIQRTEQGDSAMYLCASSLGSSGRGSDIQYFGAGTRLSVL.

This clonotype was seen many times. The chain recombines TRBV6-2 or TRBV6-3 with TRBJ1-5; maybe TRBD1 (6 bases). The CDR3 length is 15 residues. Per germline, CDR1 MNHEY and CDR2 SVGEGT. The V end lost 6 bases, the J end lost 3 bases, and 15 bases lay between the germline ends. The DNA for the CDR3 is TGTGCCAGCAGGCCCGGACAGATTTACAATCAGCCCCAGCATTTT. Amino acid sequence: CASRPGQIYNQPQHF.

This clonotype was counted at least ten times. The chain carries TRBV11-2 and TRBJ1-5; maybe TRBD1 (5 bases). CDR1 is SGHAT and CDR2 is FQNNGV in the germline V gene. V was clipped by 5 bases and J by 6 bases, with 11 bases between them. The CDR3 runs to 13 residues. Written as DNA, the CDR3 is TGTGCCAGCAGCCAGGGTTTCCGTCAGCCCCAGCATTTT. Its protein is CASSQGFRQPQHF.

This chain uses TRBV7-9 with TRBJ1-4, with TRBD1 as a possible D gene (5 bases). From germline, CDR1 is SEHNR and CDR2 FQNEAQ (reference sequence). CDR3 length: 16 residues. V dropped 6 bases and J dropped 3 bases, with 17 bases sitting between them. CDR3 region: CASRTGVGGPNEKLFF. CDR3 coding DNA: TGTGCCAGCAGAACCGGAGTCGGGGGACCTAATGAAAAACTGTTTTTT.

In its sample, this clonotype was seen many times. The J gene is TRBJ2-3, the V gene TRBV29-1; possibly TRBD2 for D (6 bases). Trimming left V 3 bases short and J 3 bases short, with 10 bases between. The CDR3 runs 13 residues. Germline CDR1 reads SQVTM; CDR2 reads ANQGSEA. Written as DNA, the CDR3 is TGCAGCGTTGACATCGGGAGAACAGATACGCAGTATTTT. This encodes CSVDIGRTDTQYF.

This clonotype was detected only a few times. The chain is built from TRBV5-5 and TRBJ1-4; 10 nucleotides align to TRBD1. The ends lost 0 bases at V and 6 bases at J; junction bases unmatched: 2. The CDR3 sequence is 15 residues long. The germline gives CDR1 SGHKS, CDR2 YYEKEE (reference sequence). CDR3: CASSLVGTGDEKLFF. CDR3 DNA sequence: TGTGCCAGCAGCTTGGTCGGGACAGGGGATGAAAAACTGTTTTTT.

This clonotype was seen only a few times. This chain joins TRBV19 and TRBJ2-2; D is ambiguous. Trimming took 4 bases from V and 5 from J, leaving 17 bases between them. This CDR3 has 16 residues. Per the germline V gene, CDR1 is LNHDA and CDR2 is SQIVND (reference sequence). CDR3: CASSNQAVVRTGELFF. For the CDR3, the DNA is TGTGCCAGTAGTAACCAGGCGGTCGTCCGTACCGGGGAGCTGTTTTTT.

The rearrangement uses TRBV4-2 and TRBJ2-1; D unresolved. From germline, CDR1 is LGHNA and CDR2 YNFKEQ. There are 12 residues in the CDR3. Trimming pared 0 bases from V and 7 bases from J, leaving 4 bases between. CDR3 bases: TGTGCCAGCAGCCAAGAAGGGAATGAGCAGTTCTTC. Its translation: CASSQEGNEQFF.

This clonotype was found many times. This chain joins TRBV6-2 or TRBV6-3 and TRBJ1-1; D unclear. CDR1 and CDR2 (germline): MNHEY, SVGEGT. This CDR3 region has 15 residues. The V and J ends lost 10 bases and 4 bases respectively, with 22 bases between them. The CDR3 spells CATRPLGSLVTEAFF. CDR3 bases: TGTGCCACCCGCCCGCTCGGGTCGTTAGTCACTGAAGCTTTCTTT.

The chain links TRBV28 to TRBJ2-1; 15 nucleotides agree with TRBD2. This CDR3 spans 17 amino acids. Germline CDR1 is MDHEN and CDR2 is SYDVKM. The J segment lost 8 bases and the V segment lost 6 bases, leaving 11 bases of the junction unmatched. DNA for the CDR3: TGTGCCAGCAGCTCGGGACTAGCGGGAGGTTGGGGGGATGAGCAGTTCTTC. Protein sequence: CASSSGLAGGWGDEQFF.

This clonotype was recorded at least ten times. The chain is built from TRBV29-1 and TRBJ2-3, with D perhaps being TRBD1 or TRBD2 (6 bases each). Trimming cost V 6 bases and J 0 bases, with 13 bases left between them. The CDR3 totals 14 residues. The germline V gene has CDR1 SQVTM and CDR2 ANQGSEA. The CDR3 region is CSVEGGSSTDTQYF. The CDR3 DNA reads as TGCAGCGTCGAGGGGGGTTCGAGCACAGATACGCAGTATTTT.

This clonotype has more than one count but fewer than ten. The genes are TRBV5-1 and TRBJ1-1; TRBD1 aligns across 8 bases. The CDR3 is 16 residues long. Germline trimming cut 3 bases from V and 0 bases from J; bases unmatched to any gene: 7. CDR1 and CDR2 from the germline V gene are SGHRS and YFSETQ. Here the CDR3 reads CASSSGQGGVNTEAFF. Here the CDR3 DNA reads TGCGCCAGCAGCTCTGGACAGGGTGGGGTGAACACTGAAGCTTTCTTT.